What follows are 30 T cell receptor beta chains derived from one specimen sequenced in a study of CD4+ T cells in melanoma. Sequencing used immunoSEQ multiplex PCR; TCRdb keeps in-frame clones, though not all of them. The sample yields about 4,900 clones, under 75% seen once. The sample comprised cells from a culture (not recorded whether cultured in vitro). These receptors were obtained from a human donor with melanoma.

The chain recombines TRBV5-1 with TRBJ1-1; D is perhaps TRBD1 (5 bases). CDR1 and CDR2 from the germline V gene are SGHRS and YFSETQ. Trimming stripped 2 bases from V and 1 base from J, with 15 bases between. This CDR3 has 16 residues. As DNA, the CDR3 is TGCGCCAGCAGCTTAAGGCAAAGAGGGGAGAACACTGAAGCTTTCTTT. This sequence encodes CASSLRQRGENTEAFF.

In this sample, this clone turned up a few times. The chain combines TRBV5-1 with TRBJ1-4; no reliable D call. Trimming took off 4 bases at V and 0 bases at J, with 13 bases between the two ends. The germline V gene encodes CDR1 SGHRS and CDR2 YFSETQ. The CDR3 consists of 16 residues. DNA of the CDR3: TGCGCCAGCAGCCCTCTTTCCCCAGCAACTAATGAAAAACTGTTTTTT. Encoded protein: CASSPLSPATNEKLFF.

The rearrangement joins TRBV20-1 to TRBJ2-5, with D perhaps TRBD1 or TRBD2 (5 bases each). CDR1 and CDR2 from the germline V gene are DFQATT and SNEGSKA (reference sequence). The CDR3 spans 16 residues. V dropped 3 bases and J dropped 2 bases, with 19 bases sitting between them. Written as DNA, the CDR3 is TGCAGTGCTAGTAGGGACGGGATGAGGATTCAAGAGACCCAGTACTTC. Protein sequence: CSASRDGMRIQETQYF.

The chain uses TRBV4-1 and TRBJ1-3, with D uncertain. In germline, CDR1 is MGHRA, CDR2 YSYEKL. The CDR3 is 16 amino acids. Trimming took off 4 bases at V and 6 bases at J, with 19 bases between the two ends. The CDR3 DNA sequence: TGCGCCAGCAGCCGACATGCGACGGGGAGCGAAAACACCATATATTTT. As protein: CASSRHATGSENTIYF.

This clone was seen more than once but under ten times. The V and J genes are TRBV6-1 and TRBJ2-1, with 7 bases identical to TRBD1. V lost 1 base, J lost 8 bases, and 20 bases stayed unmatched. Germline loops: CDR1 MNHNS, CDR2 SASEGT. The CDR3 is made up of 19 amino acids. The DNA of the CDR3 is TGTGCCAGCAGTGAAGACCCGCGAGGCGGACAGGTACGGGTCGATGAGCAGTTCTTC. As protein: CASSEDPRGGQVRVDEQFF.

In this sample, this clone turned up a few times. The J gene is TRBJ1-1, the V gene TRBV9; D may be TRBD1 (5 bases). CDR3 length: 14 residues. Trimming stripped 4 bases from V and 0 bases from J, with 10 bases between. The germline gives CDR1 SGDLS, CDR2 YYNGEE. The CDR3 sequence: CASSPGTVNTEAFF. The CDR3 bases are TGTGCCAGCAGCCCCGGGACGGTGAACACTGAAGCTTTCTTT.

This CDR3 reads CASGLWTEIYGYTF. DNA for the CDR3: TGCGCCAGCGGACTTTGGACAGAGATCTATGGCTACACCTTC. This chain connects TRBV23-1 to TRBJ1-2; D perhaps matches TRBD1 (6 bases). TRBV23-1 is known as an ORF, though its function is uncertain. V lost 8 bases and J 4 bases, leaving 17 bases between the germline ends. The length of the CDR3 is 14 residues.

This clone was observed a few times. The chain recombines TRBV6-6 with TRBJ1-1; no reliable D call. V shed 2 bases and J shed 1 base, with 8 bases lying between them. CDR1 MNHNY and CDR2 SVGAGI come from the germline V gene (reference sequence). The CDR3 extends over 14 amino acids. The CDR3 DNA reads as TGTGCCAGCAGTTACGAGAGGGAGAACACTGAAGCTTTCTTT. Residues: CASSYERENTEAFF.

J is TRBJ2-1 and V is TRBV7-8; 9 bases map to TRBD1. The CDR3 spans 14 residues. The V gene's germline CDR1 is SGHVS and CDR2 FQNEAQ. V lost 5 bases to trimming and J lost 10 bases; unmatched junction nucleotides: 9. The CDR3 region has the DNA TGTGCCAGCAGCCCCGGGACAGGGTCGATCGAGCAGTTCTTC. Protein: CASSPGTGSIEQFF.

The chain links TRBV27 to TRBJ2-5; D possibly matches TRBD1 or TRBD2 (5 bases each). CDR3 size: 15 residues. In germline, CDR1 is MNHEY, CDR2 SMNVEV (reference sequence). V was cut by 7 bases and J by 7 bases, with 22 bases left in between. The CDR3 spells CASTSAGTPVGTQYF. The DNA for the CDR3 is TGTGCCAGCACCTCAGCCGGGACGCCTGTTGGGACCCAGTACTTC.

This clone is categorized as medium-sized. The chain recombines TRBV30 with TRBJ1-1; no clear D gene. The CDR3 has 12 amino acids. Germline V CDR1 and CDR2: GTSNPN, SVGIG (reference sequence). V was pared by 0 bases and J by 1 base, with 3 bases between. The CDR3 sequence: CAWSVANTEAFF. CDR3 nucleotides: TGTGCCTGGAGTGTAGCGAACACTGAAGCTTTCTTT.

This chain links TRBV4-3 with TRBJ1-1, with D possibly TRBD1 on 5 matching bases. V shed 0 bases and J shed 0 bases, with 8 bases lying between them. The CDR3 consists of 15 residues. Per germline, CDR1 LGHNA and CDR2 YSLEER. The CDR3 DNA reads TGCGCCAGCAGCCAAGATTCGGGGGTGAACACTGAAGCTTTCTTT. As protein: CASSQDSGVNTEAFF.

For the CDR3, the DNA is TGTGCCAGCAGTTCCATTCTAGCGGGGGGCCACAATGAGCAGTTCTTC. Its protein is CASSSILAGGHNEQFF. The V gene is TRBV28, the J gene TRBJ2-1, with 11 bases fitting TRBD2. The CDR3 is 16 residues long. Germline V gene sequence: CDR1 MDHEN, CDR2 SYDVKM. The V gene end was trimmed by 4 bases and the J gene end by 5 bases; junction bases not matched to a gene: 7.

The chain links TRBV6-5 to TRBJ1-2; 8 bases map to TRBD1. Germline-derived CDR1 and CDR2 are MNHEY and SVGAGI. The J segment lost 8 bases and the V segment lost 4 bases, leaving 6 bases of the junction unmatched. CDR3 length equals 13 residues. The CDR3 DNA is TGTGCCAGCAGTTCCGGACAGGGAAGAGGCTACACCTTC. Translation gives CASSSGQGRGYTF.

The table lists this clone with a count of one. J is TRBJ1-1 and V is TRBV5-1, with D hard to call. Germline V lookup: CDR1 SGHRS, CDR2 YFSETQ. Trimming took 1 base from V and 3 from J, leaving 13 bases between them. This CDR3 region has 15 residues. CDR3 bases: TGCGCCAGCAGCTTGAGAGGGAGTAGGGACACTGAAGCTTTCTTT. Amino acid sequence: CASSLRGSRDTEAFF.

The chain carries TRBV4-1 and TRBJ2-2; TRBD2 is a possible D gene (6 bases). Germline V gives CDR1 MGHRA, CDR2 YSYEKL. The CDR3 consists of 15 residues. Between the trimmed V and J ends, which lost 3 bases and 4 bases, there was a span of 12 bases. DNA for the CDR3: TGCGCCAGCAGCCAGATAACGGAGGGCACCGGGGAGCTGTTTTTT. Its protein is CASSQITEGTGELFF.

This clone has a single count. The rearrangement links TRBV27 to TRBJ1-1; D unresolved. V dropped 2 bases and J dropped 4 bases, with 8 bases sitting between them. CDR1 is MNHEY, CDR2 SMNVEV, per germline (reference sequence). The CDR3 totals 13 residues. This CDR3 is CASSLRRITEAFF. Written as DNA, the CDR3 is TGTGCCAGCAGTTTACGCCGGATCACTGAAGCTTTCTTT.

This clone appeared once. The rearrangement uses TRBV7-3 and TRBJ2-1, with a tentative D call TRBD1 (5 bases). The CDR3 is made up of 15 amino acids. The V gene lost 2 bases and the J gene lost 4 bases, with 12 bases spanning the gap. CDR1 SGHTA and CDR2 FQGTGA come from the germline V gene. CDR3 DNA: TGTGCCAGCAGCTTATCACAGGCCCGTTACAATGAGCAGTTCTTC. It codes for CASSLSQARYNEQFF.

The chain is built from TRBV28 and TRBJ2-7; the D is unclear. The CDR3 is made up of 12 amino acids. V was clipped by 4 bases and J by 2 bases, with 6 bases between them. CDR1 MDHEN and CDR2 SYDVKM come from the germline V gene. The CDR3 loop is CASSSQTYEQYF. As DNA, the CDR3 is TGTGCCAGCAGTTCACAGACCTACGAGCAGTACTTC.

V and J are TRBV27 and TRBJ2-2; D is undetermined. Germline CDR1 is MNHEY and CDR2 is SMNVEV (reference sequence). V was pared by 6 bases and J by 1 base, with 9 bases between. This CDR3 comprises 14 residues. CDR3 loop: CASSSPGNTGELFF. The CDR3 nucleotides read TGTGCCAGCAGCTCGCCGGGGAACACCGGGGAGCTGTTTTTT.

The table lists this clone with a few counts. The chain joins TRBV10-1 to TRBJ1-4, with D hard to call. Germline CDR1 WNHNN, CDR2 SYGVQD (reference sequence). V was cut by 3 bases and J by 7 bases, with 12 bases left in between. The CDR3 spans 14 residues. CDR3 nucleotides: TGCGCCAGCAGTGATGGAGCGGGTTTTGAAAAACTGTTTTTT. Translation: CASSDGAGFEKLFF.

The chain links TRBV6-1 to TRBJ2-1; TRBD2 might be the D (5 bases). V was pared by 3 bases and J by 2 bases, with 5 bases between. The germline CDR1 and CDR2 sequences are MNHNS and SASEGT. This CDR3 is 13 amino acids long. Here the CDR3 DNA reads TGTGCCAGCAGTGACGGGACCTACAATGAGCAGTTCTTC. This encodes CASSDGTYNEQFF.

In regard to this clone: A read error may produce the germline difference seen at one junction end. The J gene is TRBJ2-4, the V gene TRBV9; D not certain. CDR1 and CDR2 (germline): SGDLS, YYNGEE. CDR3 length: 10 residues. CDR3 coding DNA: TGTGCCAGCAGCGTAAGCACGCCACCCTTC. Its translation is CASSVSTPPF.

This clone was observed a handful of times. The rearrangement uses TRBV28 and TRBJ1-1; 7 nucleotides line up with TRBD1. Losses at the gene ends were 6 bases for V and 0 bases for J; bases not matched to a gene: 19. The CDR3 consists of 19 residues. Germline loops: CDR1 MDHEN, CDR2 SYDVKM. The CDR3 DNA sequence: TGTGCCAGCAGAGCCCACCCTGACAGGGCTCAGGGATTGAACACTGAAGCTTTCTTT. It codes for CASRAHPDRAQGLNTEAFF.

The chain carries TRBV11-2 and TRBJ2-2; the D gene is possibly TRBD2 (6 bases). V lost 6 bases, J lost 0 bases, and 8 bases lay in between. This CDR3 is built from 14 residues. CDR1 and CDR2 from the germline V gene are SGHAT and FQNNGV. The CDR3 nucleotides are TGTGCCAGCAGGGAGGGGTCGAACACCGGGGAGCTGTTTTTT. It is translated as CASREGSNTGELFF.

Judged by abundance, this clone is medium-sized. This rearrangement joins TRBV28 to TRBJ1-1; D uncertain. CDR1 is MDHEN, CDR2 SYDVKM, per germline. The germline V and J ends were trimmed by 3 bases and 0 bases, with 8 bases remaining between them. The CDR3 runs 14 residues. The CDR3 DNA is TGTGCCAGCAGTTTCATCCGGATGAACACTGAAGCTTTCTTT. It codes for CASSFIRMNTEAFF. The full variable domain, its missing parts supplied by reference TRBV28 and TRBJ1-1, is DVKVTQSSRYLVKRTGEKVFLECVQDMDHENMFWYRQDPGLGLRLIYFSYDVKMKEKGDIPEGYSVSREKKERFSLILESASTNQTSMYLCASSFIRMNTEAFFGQGTRLTVV.

This clone was found a few times. This chain joins TRBV7-3 and TRBJ1-1; TRBD1 aligns across 9 bases. From germline, CDR1 is SGHTA and CDR2 FQGTGA. The J segment lost 6 bases and the V segment lost 5 bases, leaving 10 bases of the junction unmatched. The CDR3 has 15 amino acids. This CDR3 is CASSPTGQGISEAFF. The CDR3 DNA is TGTGCCAGCAGCCCCACAGGACAGGGGATCTCTGAAGCTTTCTTT. The complete variable domain, with remaining parts taken from reference TRBV7-3 and TRBJ1-1, reads GAGVSQTPSNKVTEKGKYVELRCDPISGHTALYWYRQSLGQGPEFLIYFQGTGAADDSGLPNDRFFAVRPEGSVSTLKIQRTERGDSAVYLCASSPTGQGISEAFFGQGTRLTVV.

V is TRBV9 and J is TRBJ2-1; 9 nucleotides agree with TRBD2. CDR1 and CDR2 (germline): SGDLS, YYNGEE. The CDR3 contains 16 residues. The junction had 6 bases not matched to a gene; V was cut back by 0 bases and J by 5 bases. DNA of the CDR3: TGTGCCAGCAGCGTAGACCTGCGGGGGGGAGACAATGAGCAGTTCTTC. Amino acid sequence: CASSVDLRGGDNEQFF. Looking up the rest from reference TRBV9 and TRBJ2-1 gives the full variable domain: DSGVTQTPKHLITATGQRVTLRCSPRSGDLSVYWYQQSLDQGLQFLIQYYNGEERAKGNILERFSAQQFPDLHSELNLSSLELGDSALYFCASSVDLRGGDNEQFFGPGTRLTVL.

The chain carries TRBV27 and TRBJ1-2, with D uncertain. The V end lost 4 bases, the J end lost 5 bases, and 17 bases lay between the germline ends. Germline CDR1 is MNHEY and CDR2 is SMNVEV (reference sequence). The length of the CDR3 is 15 residues. CDR3 residues: CASSSPSGGSYGYTF. The DNA for the CDR3 is TGTGCCAGCAGTTCCCCGTCGGGCGGCTCTTATGGCTACACCTTC.

This clone counts as large. The rearrangement joins TRBV19 to TRBJ2-7; TRBD1 agrees at 9 bases. CDR3 length equals 14 residues. V lost 2 bases, J lost 3 bases, and 2 bases stayed unmatched. From germline, CDR1 is LNHDA and CDR2 SQIVND (reference sequence). CDR3: CASSIQGQGYEQYF. The CDR3 DNA follows: TGTGCCAGTAGTATACAGGGACAGGGCTACGAGCAGTACTTC. Combining the CDR3 with reference TRBV19 and TRBJ2-7 gives the whole variable domain DGGITQSPKYLFRKEGQNVTLSCEQNLNHDAMYWYRQDPGQGLRLIYYSQIVNDFQKGDIAEGYSVSREKKESFPLTVTSAQKNPTAFYLCASSIQGQGYEQYFGPGTRLTVT.